The rows below give T cell receptor beta chains drawn from one sample of a study of OX40 agonist ivuxolimab in advanced cancers. Sequencing used immunoSEQ multiplex PCR; TCRdb keeps in-frame clones, though not all of them. The table has around 80,000 clones, approximately 95% seen once. The source was CD4+ or CD8+ T cells sorted from blood, collected in a trial of the OX40 agonist ivuxolimab. The receptors were gathered from an adult with an advanced solid tumor such as melanoma, head and neck, liver or kidney cancer. CDR3s include the opening cysteine and the closing phenylalanine or tryptophan. The D gene is left open where the match is weak. Rows may omit the clone size; those that give it use once, few, many or a size class.

cdr3_length,j_call,d_call,clone_size,v_call,cdr3_aa,cdr3_nt
11,TRBJ1-1,.,.,TRBV7-2,CASSPGSQAFF,TGTGCCAGCAGCCCCGGGTCTCAAGCTTTCTTT
14,TRBJ1-1,.,.,TRBV4-3,CASSQEVMNTEAFF,TGCGCCAGCAGCCAAGAAGTTATGAACACTGAAGCTTTCTTT
13,TRBJ2-1,.,.,TRBV19,CASSQSSYNEQFF,TGTGCCAGTAGTCAATCCTCCTACAATGAGCAGTTCTTC
14,TRBJ2-7,TRBD1,.,TRBV6-5,CASSRGTNSYEQYF,TGTGCCAGCAGCAGGGGGACAAACTCCTACGAGCAGTACTTC
16,TRBJ1-1,.,.,TRBV5-6,CASSLEDRRWNTEAFF,TGTGCCAGCAGCTTGGAGGACCGTCGCTGGAACACTGAAGCTTTCTTT
17,TRBJ2-7,.,.,TRBV5-1,CASSLGYRTASSYEQYF,TGCGCCAGCAGCTTGGGGTACAGAACAGCTTCCTCCTACGAGCAGTACTTC
13,TRBJ1-1,TRBD1,.,TRBV6-6,CASSPGGDTEAFF,TGTGCCAGCAGTCCAGGGGGAGACACTGAAGCTTTCTTT
14,TRBJ1-5,.,.,TRBV19,CASTPPGVDQPQHF,TGTGCCAGTACCCCTCCAGGGGTAGATCAGCCCCAGCATTTT
15,TRBJ1-1,.,.,TRBV10-1,CASSEPQLGNTEAFF,TGCGCCAGCAGTGAGCCCCAGCTGGGGAACACTGAAGCTTTCTTT
15,TRBJ2-7,TRBD2,.,TRBV7-9,CASSLGLADSYEQYF,TGTGCCAGCAGCTTGGGACTAGCGGACTCCTACGAGCAGTACTTC
15,TRBJ1-2,TRBD1,.,TRBV6-5,CASSYSMQGADGYTF,TGTGCCAGCAGTTACTCGATGCAGGGGGCGGATGGCTACACCTTC
16,TRBJ2-7,TRBD2,once,TRBV19,CASSSALAGWAYEQYF,TGTGCCAGTAGTTCTGCCCTAGCGGGTTGGGCCTACGAGCAGTACTTC
16,TRBJ2-7,.,.,TRBV4-3,CASSQEGWASSYEQYF,TGCGCCAGCAGCCAAGAGGGGTGGGCGAGCTCCTACGAGCAGTACTTC
15,TRBJ2-5,TRBD1,.,TRBV6-1,CASSEGQGVRETQYF,TGTGCCAGCAGTGAAGGGCAGGGGGTGAGGGAGACCCAGTACTTC
14,TRBJ2-7,.,.,TRBV9,CASSAPGQTYEQYF,TGTGCCAGCAGCGCGCCGGGACAAACCTACGAGCAGTACTTC
13,TRBJ1-6,.,once,TRBV7-2,CASSLWQDSPLHF,TGTGCCAGCAGCTTATGGCAGGACAGCCCCCTCCACTTT
12,TRBJ1-1,TRBD1,.,TRBV29-1,CSVTGVNTEAFF,TGCAGCGTAACAGGGGTGAACACTGAAGCTTTCTTT
13,TRBJ1-1,.,.,TRBV4-3,CASSPWGGTEAFF,TGCGCCAGCAGCCCCTGGGGGGGCACTGAAGCTTTCTTT
15,TRBJ2-1,.,.,TRBV21-1,CASSPRRMGYNEQFF,TGTGCCAGCAGCCCGCGGCGGATGGGATACAATGAGCAGTTCTTC
13,TRBJ1-5,.,.,TRBV25-1,CASSGTSNQPQHF,TGTGCCAGCAGTGGGACCAGCAATCAGCCCCAGCATTTT
12,TRBJ1-1,.,.,TRBV28,CASSLDTPEAFF,TGTGCCAGCAGTTTAGATACCCCTGAAGCTTTCTTT
14,TRBJ2-1,TRBD2,.,TRBV7-2,CASSLGRGSNEQFF,TGTGCCAGCAGCTTAGGGCGGGGGAGCAATGAGCAGTTCTTC
15,TRBJ2-3,TRBD2,.,TRBV5-1,CASSLAGGPSDTQYF,TGCGCCAGCAGCTTAGCGGGGGGGCCATCAGATACGCAGTATTTT
15,TRBJ2-2,.,.,TRBV4-3,CASSQDPYDTGELFF,TGCGCCAGCAGCCAAGATCCCTACGACACCGGGGAGCTGTTTTTT
17,TRBJ1-3,TRBD1,.,TRBV7-7,CASSKPPDREVGNTIYF,TGTGCCAGCAGCAAACCCCCCGACAGGGAGGTTGGAAACACCATATATTTT
17,TRBJ2-7,.,.,TRBV5-1,CASSLDGIPGPRYEQYF,TGCGCCAGCAGCTTGGATGGAATCCCGGGCCCGCGCTACGAGCAGTACTTC
15,TRBJ2-7,TRBD1,few,TRBV19,CASSPSGTAAYEQYF,TGTGCCAGTAGTCCCTCCGGGACAGCCGCCTACGAGCAGTACTTC
15,TRBJ2-7,.,.,TRBV6-5,CASRGLRDSSYEQYF,TGTGCCAGCAGAGGTCTTCGGGACTCGTCCTACGAGCAGTACTTC
16,TRBJ2-1,TRBD2,.,TRBV6-6,CASSYSGLAGANEQFF,TGTGCCAGCAGTTACTCGGGACTAGCGGGGGCCAATGAGCAGTTCTTC
15,TRBJ2-1,TRBD2,.,TRBV7-8,CASSSSGAAYNEQFF,TGTGCCAGCAGTTCAAGCGGGGCCGCCTACAATGAGCAGTTCTTC
22,TRBJ1-1,.,.,TRBV4-1,CASSSPGRQSPILTLMNTEAFF,TGCGCCAGCAGCTCCCCGGGGCGACAGAGTCCTATTTTAACTTTGATGAACACTGAAGCTTTCTTT
15,TRBJ1-5,.,.,TRBV27,CASSRGSYSNQPQHF,TGTGCCAGCAGTCGGGGTTCCTATAGCAATCAGCCCCAGCATTTT
10,TRBJ2-7,.,.,TRBV27,CASGLGEQYF,TGTGCCAGCGGACTCGGGGAGCAGTACTTC
15,TRBJ2-2,TRBD2,.,TRBV6-5,CASCPGLASTGELFF,TGTGCCAGCTGTCCCGGACTAGCGTCCACCGGGGAGCTGTTTTTT
13,TRBJ1-5,.,.,TRBV6-5,CASRVTSNQPQHF,TGTGCCAGCAGGGTTACTAGCAATCAGCCCCAGCATTTT
14,TRBJ1-2,TRBD1,.,TRBV7-2,CASSTSDRGPGYTF,TGTGCCAGCAGTACATCAGACAGGGGGCCTGGCTACACCTTC
15,TRBJ2-7,.,.,TRBV4-3,CASSQSSRGPFEQYF,TGCGCCAGCAGCCAAAGCTCTAGGGGCCCCTTCGAGCAGTACTTC
14,TRBJ2-7,.,.,TRBV30,CAWSDLLGVYEQYF,TGTGCCTGGAGCGACCTCCTGGGGGTATACGAGCAGTACTTC
16,TRBJ2-1,.,.,TRBV27,CASSLLVPSSYNEQFF,TGTGCCAGCAGTTTATTGGTGCCTAGCTCCTACAATGAGCAGTTCTTC
13,TRBJ1-2,.,few,TRBV6-5,CASSYGGRGDYTF,TGTGCCAGCAGTTACGGAGGTCGCGGGGACTACACCTTC
17,TRBJ2-1,.,.,TRBV4-2,CASSPSGTLAGYNEQFF,TGTGCCAGCAGCCCGTCCGGAACTCTAGCAGGCTACAATGAGCAGTTCTTC
16,TRBJ2-5,TRBD2,.,TRBV11-2,CASSTGLAGFGETQYF,TGTGCCAGCAGCACGGGACTAGCGGGGTTTGGAGAGACCCAGTACTTC
12,TRBJ1-3,.,.,TRBV7-8,CASSGLGNTIYF,TGTGCCAGCAGTGGGTTAGGAAACACCATATATTTT
13,TRBJ2-7,.,.,TRBV9,CASSGDQSYEQYF,TGTGCCAGCAGCGGAGACCAGTCCTACGAGCAGTACTTC
13,TRBJ1-2,.,.,TRBV6-6,CASGDYVNYGYTF,TGTGCCAGCGGAGATTATGTGAACTATGGCTACACCTTC
16,TRBJ2-1,TRBD1,once,TRBV7-3,CASSLGSGQGANEQFF,TGTGCCAGCAGCTTAGGTTCGGGACAGGGGGCCAATGAGCAGTTCTTC
17,TRBJ1-1,TRBD1,.,TRBV7-9,CASSLSADKGAGTEAFF,TGTGCCAGCAGCTTAAGCGCTGACAAGGGGGCTGGGACTGAAGCTTTCTTT
15,TRBJ2-7,.,.,TRBV2,CASSGGGHILYEQYF,TGTGCCAGCAGTGGGGGGGGACACATCCTCTACGAGCAGTACTTC
14,TRBJ1-1,.,.,TRBV19,CASKRRDTTLEAFF,TGTGCCAGTAAGCGCCGGGACACAACCCTTGAAGCTTTCTTT
12,TRBJ2-5,TRBD2,.,TRBV29-1,CSDGLVGETQYF,TGCAGCGACGGACTAGTTGGAGAGACCCAGTACTTC
12,TRBJ1-1,.,few,TRBV25-1,CASSAAGTEAFF,TGTGCCAGCAGTGCGGCAGGCACTGAAGCTTTCTTT
19,TRBJ2-3,TRBD2,.,TRBV10-3,CAIGPGATSGGLLTDTQYF,TGTGCCATCGGACCCGGGGCGACTAGCGGGGGACTTCTCACAGATACGCAGTATTTT
13,TRBJ2-5,.,.,TRBV10-3,CAITPSIRETQYF,TGTGCCATCACCCCCTCAATTAGAGAGACCCAGTACTTC
13,TRBJ2-3,.,.,TRBV27,CASSLASTDTQYF,TGTGCCAGCAGTTTAGCTAGCACAGATACGCAGTATTTT
15,TRBJ1-1,TRBD1,.,TRBV7-9,CASSLDRGQGTEAFF,TGTGCCAGCAGCTTAGACAGGGGGCAGGGCACTGAAGCTTTCTTT
13,TRBJ2-5,.,.,TRBV6-5,CASSYSDGGIQYF,TGTGCCAGCAGTTACTCGGACGGTGGTATCCAGTACTTC
16,TRBJ1-5,.,.,TRBV6-1,CASSEIWAKKNQPQHF,TGTGCCAGCAGTGAAATCTGGGCGAAAAAGAATCAGCCCCAGCATTTT
14,TRBJ1-2,.,.,TRBV5-6,CASSLGRSNYGYTF,TGTGCCAGCAGCTTAGGCCGATCTAACTATGGCTACACCTTC
14,TRBJ2-3,.,.,TRBV27,CASSFLLDPDTQYF,TGTGCCAGCAGTTTTTTGCTAGACCCAGATACGCAGTATTTT